Each of the 13 T cell receptor beta chains below was sequenced from the same sample in a study of beta chain features in type 1 diabetes. Expressed TCRB transcripts were sequenced because the isolated RNA had all been reverse transcribed beforehand. The assay was immunoSEQ multiplex PCR, and TCRdb's table has in-frame clones only and misses some. The sample includes about 620,000 clones, about a sixth of them seen just once. Sequencing was performed on naive CD4+ T cells from blood. The receptors were gathered from a man younger than 35 in good health.

There are a few counts of this clone. J is TRBJ2-7 and V is TRBV6-1; D is ambiguous. Per the germline V gene, CDR1 is MNHNS and CDR2 is SASEGT. The CDR3 is 13 amino acids. Between the trimmed V and J ends, which lost 1 base and 1 base, there was a span of 5 bases. The CDR3 reads CASSEGPSYEQYF. The CDR3 DNA reads TGTGCCAGCAGTGAAGGACCTTCCTACGAGCAGTACTTC.

This chain uses TRBV25-1 with TRBJ2-5, with D perhaps TRBD1 (5 bases). Germline CDR1 MGHDK, CDR2 SYGVNS. The CDR3 extends over 15 amino acids. Deletions cut 4 bases from V and 4 bases from J, with 16 bases between. As DNA, the CDR3 is TGTGCCAGCAGTGGGCTTAAGGGGCGCGGAGAGACCCAGTACTTC. Translation: CASSGLKGRGETQYF.

V and J are TRBV7-9 and TRBJ2-5, with 12 bases aligning to TRBD2. The end of the DNA fits TRBJ2-7 better, so the J call may be wrong. Per the germline V gene, CDR1 is SEHNR and CDR2 is FQNEAQ (reference sequence). The CDR3 is 14 residues long. CDR3 coding DNA: TGTGCCAGCAGCAAGACTAGCGGGGGACGCGAGCAGTACTTC. Amino acid sequence: CASSKTSGGREQYF.

V usage is TRBV13 and J usage is TRBJ2-1; 8 bases are a match to TRBD1. Per germline, CDR1 PRHDT and CDR2 FYEKMQ (reference sequence). The junction had 7 bases not matched to a gene; V was cut back by 5 bases and J by 7 bases. The CDR3 runs to 14 residues. CDR3 coding DNA: TGTGCCAGCAGCCGCCGACAGGGGAGGAATGAGCAGTTCTTC. Amino acids: CASSRRQGRNEQFF.

This clone has more than one count but fewer than ten. This rearrangement joins TRBV6-5 to TRBJ2-7; TRBD1 matches at 8 bases. V shed 6 bases, J shed 4 bases, and the junction held 8 bases outside the gene matches. Germline assignment: CDR1 MNHEY and CDR2 SVGAGI. The CDR3 extends over 14 amino acids. In DNA form, the CDR3 reads TGTGCCAGCAGGCCCGGACAGGGTGGGTACGAGCAGTACTTC. Translated, it gives CASRPGQGGYEQYF.

The V call is TRBV19, the J call TRBJ1-5; maybe TRBD1 (6 bases). The CDR3 runs 16 residues. CDR1 is LNHDA and CDR2 is SQIVND in the germline V gene (reference sequence). V lost 6 bases and J lost 1, with 16 bases in between. The DNA of the CDR3 is TGTGCCAGTAGCTTCCCTACAGGGTCGAGCAATCAGCCCCAGCATTTT. As protein: CASSFPTGSSNQPQHF.

This clone was counted a few times. The chain employs TRBV9 and TRBJ2-1; 11 bases are shared with TRBD2. Germline trimming cut 3 bases from V and 4 bases from J; bases unmatched to any gene: 3. The CDR3 consists of 15 residues. Germline V gene lookup returns CDR1 SGDLS and CDR2 YYNGEE. CDR3 nucleotides: TGTGCCAGCAGCGCCCGACTAGCGGGGTACAATGAGCAGTTCTTC. This codes for CASSARLAGYNEQFF.

This clone was seen repeatedly, ten times or more. V is TRBV2 and J is TRBJ2-1; D gene ambiguous. V was clipped by 6 bases and J by 5 bases, with 5 bases between them. Per the germline V gene, CDR1 is SNHLY and CDR2 is FYNNEI. This CDR3 has 11 residues. In DNA form, the CDR3 reads TGTGCCAGCAGCCGGCACAATGAGCAGTTCTTC. Amino acid sequence: CASSRHNEQFF.

In this sample, this clone turned up a few times. This sequence joins TRBV19 and TRBJ1-2; D not certain. Trimming left V 4 bases short and J 2 bases short, with 5 bases between. The germline V gene has CDR1 LNHDA and CDR2 SQIVND (reference sequence). This CDR3 comprises 12 residues. This CDR3 is CASSTRNYGYTF. CDR3 in DNA: TGTGCCAGTAGTACCCGGAACTATGGCTACACCTTC.

About this clone: The same CDR3 also results from other DNA sequences found in this sample. This chain links TRBV4-2 with TRBJ1-1, with 8 positions matching TRBD1. V lost 1 base to trimming and J lost 4 bases; unmatched junction nucleotides: 5. The germline V gene encodes CDR1 LGHNA and CDR2 YNFKEQ. This CDR3 contains 15 residues. CDR3 nucleotide sequence: TGTGCCAGCAGCCAAGGCCAGGGGGCGCGCACTGAAGCTTTCTTT. Translation: CASSQGQGARTEAFF.

This clone has a handful of counts. V gene TRBV5-4 combines with J gene TRBJ2-3; 10 bases line up with TRBD2. This CDR3 is 17 amino acids long. CDR1 is SGHNT and CDR2 is YYREEE in the germline V gene (reference sequence). Unmatched junction bases numbered 9, after V lost 4 bases and J lost 1 base. The CDR3 loop reads CASSIPAGTSGTDTQYF. The CDR3 nucleotides are TGTGCCAGCAGCATACCCGCCGGGACTAGCGGCACAGATACGCAGTATTTT.

This clone has only a few counts. The V call is TRBV7-2, the J call TRBJ2-4; D is undetermined. Per germline, CDR1 SGHTA and CDR2 FQGNSA. The length of the CDR3 is 13 residues. Trimming removed 3 bases at V and 6 bases at J, with 9 bases between. The CDR3 is CASSLGNLNIQYF. In nucleotides, the CDR3 is TGTGCCAGCAGCTTGGGAAACCTAAACATTCAGTACTTC.

The rearrangement links TRBV29-1 to TRBJ2-7; 9 bases match TRBD1. V shed 7 bases and J 2 bases; nucleotides not matched to a gene: 3. The CDR3 runs 12 residues. The germline V gene encodes CDR1 SQVTM and CDR2 ANQGSEA. CDR3 residues: CSGGDRAYEQYF. The DNA for the CDR3 is TGCAGCGGGGGGGACAGGGCCTACGAGCAGTACTTC.